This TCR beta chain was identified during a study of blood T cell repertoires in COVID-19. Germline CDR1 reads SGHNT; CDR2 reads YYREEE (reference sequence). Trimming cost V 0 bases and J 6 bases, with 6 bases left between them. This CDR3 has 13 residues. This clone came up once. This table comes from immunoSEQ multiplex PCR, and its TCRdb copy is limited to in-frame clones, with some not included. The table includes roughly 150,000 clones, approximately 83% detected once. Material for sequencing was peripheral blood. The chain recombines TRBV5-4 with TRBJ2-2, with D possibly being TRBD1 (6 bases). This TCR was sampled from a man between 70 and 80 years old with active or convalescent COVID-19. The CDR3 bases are TGTGCCAGCAGCTTGGACAGGGCCGGGGAGCTGTTTTTT. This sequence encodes CASSLDRAGELFF.